The 6 T cell receptor beta chains presented below share a single source sample, sequenced in a study of blood T cell repertoires in COVID-19. Sequencing was performed with immunoSEQ multiplex PCR; in TCRdb, only in-frame clones are kept and a portion is missing. The table records about 210,000 clones, over 75% of them present only once. Sequencing used PBMCs or T cells enriched from blood (not recorded which). The receptors shown here come from a man between 35 and 55 years old who had recovered from COVID-19.

The V and J genes are TRBV6-1 and TRBJ1-5; 7 positions match TRBD1. After removal of 4 bases from V and 8 bases from J, the junction contained 11 bases not matched to a gene. This CDR3 contains 15 residues. Germline V gives CDR1 MNHNS, CDR2 SASEGT. CDR3 loop: CASSALTGRAEPQHF. Written as DNA, the CDR3 is TGTGCCAGCAGTGCCCTGACAGGGCGCGCGGAGCCCCAGCATTTT.

The V call is TRBV27, the J call TRBJ1-6; tentative D call: TRBD1 (5 bases). The CDR3 covers 14 residues. Trimming took 2 bases from V and 10 from J, leaving 12 bases between them. CDR1 and CDR2 (germline): MNHEY, SMNVEV (reference sequence). CDR3 DNA sequence: TGTGCCAGCAGTTTAAGGGGCTCTCGGTCACCCCTCCACTTT. Encoded protein: CASSLRGSRSPLHF.

The sample holds one count of this clone. This chain uses TRBV7-9 with TRBJ2-1, with 7 bases identical to TRBD2. The CDR3 loop spans 13 amino acids. J was trimmed by 5 bases and V by 6 bases; bases with no gene match: 4. Germline CDR1 is SEHNR and CDR2 is FQNEAQ (reference sequence). The CDR3 here is CASRTSTNNEQFF. DNA for the CDR3: TGTGCCAGCAGGACTAGCACCAACAATGAGCAGTTCTTC.

The rearrangement uses TRBV5-1 and TRBJ2-1; D gene unclear. The CDR3 runs to 14 residues. V was trimmed by 2 bases and J by 5 bases, leaving 11 bases between them. Per germline, CDR1 SGHRS and CDR2 YFSETQ. CDR3 coding DNA: TGCGCCAGCAGCTTCAGCGATATAAACAATGAGCAGTTCTTC. Residues: CASSFSDINNEQFF.

This rearrangement joins TRBV24-1 to TRBJ2-3; 11 nucleotides line up with TRBD1. Germline V CDR1 and CDR2: KGHDR, SFDVKD. The CDR3 runs 16 residues. J lost 0 bases, V lost 7 bases, and 5 bases had no gene match. Here the CDR3 DNA reads TGTGCCACCAGCAGCGGACAGGGGGCGAGCACAGATACGCAGTATTTT. Its translation: CATSSGQGASTDTQYF.

This chain links TRBV3-1 (or the pseudogene TRBV3-2) with TRBJ1-2; 7 bases map to TRBD1. The CDR3 covers 16 residues. The germline V gene encodes CDR1 LGHDT and CDR2 YNNKEL (reference sequence). V shed 4 bases and J 2 bases; nucleotides not matched to a gene: 10. CDR3 sequence (DNA): TGTGCCAGCAGCCGCGAGGGACAGCCCATCAACTATGGCTACACCTTC. Protein product: CASSREGQPINYGYTF.